This T cell receptor (beta chain) was documented in a study of OX40 agonist ivuxolimab in advanced cancers. This clone turned up a few times. TCRdb's copy holds only in-frame clones and misses some; the assay was immunoSEQ multiplex PCR. The sample shows about 48,000 clones, around 80% of them seen only once. The material was CD4+ or CD8+ T cells sorted from blood, obtained in a trial of the OX40 agonist ivuxolimab. This TCR was recovered from an adult with an advanced solid tumor such as melanoma, head and neck, liver or kidney cancer.

For the CDR3, the DNA is TGTGCCAGCAGCCAACGACCTGTCACCGCAAGCTCCTACAATGAGCAGTTCTTC. Translated, it gives CASSQRPVTASSYNEQFF. The genes are TRBV11-2 and TRBJ2-1, with no clear D. The CDR3 contains 18 residues. Germline assignment: CDR1 SGHAT and CDR2 FQNNGV. V was pared by 5 bases and J by 0 bases, with 20 bases between.